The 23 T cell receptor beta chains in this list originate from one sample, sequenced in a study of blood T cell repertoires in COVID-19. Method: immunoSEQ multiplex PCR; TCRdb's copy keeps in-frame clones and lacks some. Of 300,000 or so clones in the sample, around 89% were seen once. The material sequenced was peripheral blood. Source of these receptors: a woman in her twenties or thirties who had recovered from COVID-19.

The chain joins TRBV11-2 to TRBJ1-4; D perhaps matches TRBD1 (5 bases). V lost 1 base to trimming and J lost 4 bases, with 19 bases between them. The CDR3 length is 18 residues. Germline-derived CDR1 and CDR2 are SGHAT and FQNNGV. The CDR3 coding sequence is TGTGCCAGCAGCTTAGGCCGATCGGGAGACAGCGATAATGAAAAACTGTTTTTT. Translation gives CASSLGRSGDSDNEKLFF.

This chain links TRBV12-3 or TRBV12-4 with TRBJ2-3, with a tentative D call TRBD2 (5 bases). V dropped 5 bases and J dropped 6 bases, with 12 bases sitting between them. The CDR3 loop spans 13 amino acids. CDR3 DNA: TGTGCCAGCAGTCCAGCGGAATCCGATACGCAGTATTTT. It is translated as CASSPAESDTQYF.

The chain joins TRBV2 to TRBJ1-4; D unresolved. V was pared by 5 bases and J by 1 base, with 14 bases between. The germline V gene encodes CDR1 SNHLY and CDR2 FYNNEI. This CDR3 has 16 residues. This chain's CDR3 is CASSQAGLITNEKLFF. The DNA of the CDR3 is TGTGCCAGCAGTCAGGCAGGCCTTATAACTAATGAAAAACTGTTTTTT.

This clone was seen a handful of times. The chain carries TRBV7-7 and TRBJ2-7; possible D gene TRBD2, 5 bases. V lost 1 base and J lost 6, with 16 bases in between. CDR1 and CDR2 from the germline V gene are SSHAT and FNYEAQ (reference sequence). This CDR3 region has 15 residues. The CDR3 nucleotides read TGTGCCAGCAGCTTAGAATCCGTTCCCGGAGGCGAGCAGTACTTC. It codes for CASSLESVPGGEQYF.

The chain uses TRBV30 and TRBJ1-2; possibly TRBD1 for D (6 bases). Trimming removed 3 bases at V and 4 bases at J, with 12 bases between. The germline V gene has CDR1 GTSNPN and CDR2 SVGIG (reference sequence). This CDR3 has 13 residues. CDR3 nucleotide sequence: TGTGCCTGGAGGAGGGGGTCCCGCTATGGCTACACCTTC. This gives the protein CAWRRGSRYGYTF. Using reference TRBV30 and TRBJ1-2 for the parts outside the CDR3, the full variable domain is SQTIHQWPATLVQPVGSPLSLECTVEGTSNPNLYWYRQAAGRGLQLLFYSVGIGQISSEVPQNLSASRPQDRQFILSSKKLLLSDSGFYLCAWRRGSRYGYTFGSGTRLTVV.

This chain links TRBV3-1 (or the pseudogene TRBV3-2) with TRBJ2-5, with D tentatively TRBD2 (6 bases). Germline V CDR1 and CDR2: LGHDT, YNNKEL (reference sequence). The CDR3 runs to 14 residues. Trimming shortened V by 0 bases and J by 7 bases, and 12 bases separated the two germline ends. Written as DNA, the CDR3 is TGTGCCAGCAGCCAAGAAGGATTGGGAGGGACCCAGTACTTC. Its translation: CASSQEGLGGTQYF.

As DNA, the CDR3 is TGTGCCAGCAGTCCATGGGACAGGGCGGCAGATACGCAGTATTTT. It specifies CASSPWDRAADTQYF. The V call is TRBV28, the J call TRBJ2-3; TRBD1 aligns across 9 bases. V trimming: 5 bases; J trimming: 4 bases; junction bases outside the gene matches: 7. Germline lookup yields CDR1 MDHEN and CDR2 SYDVKM. There are 15 residues in the CDR3. The full variable domain, its missing parts supplied by reference TRBV28 and TRBJ2-3, is DVKVTQSSRYLVKRTGEKVFLECVQDMDHENMFWYRQDPGLGLRLIYFSYDVKMKEKGDIPEGYSVSREKKERFSLILESASTNQTSMYLCASSPWDRAADTQYFGPGTRLTVL.

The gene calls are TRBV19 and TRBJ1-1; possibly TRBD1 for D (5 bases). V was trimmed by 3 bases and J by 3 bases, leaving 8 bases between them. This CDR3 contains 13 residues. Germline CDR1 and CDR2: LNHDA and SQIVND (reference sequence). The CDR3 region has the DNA TGTGCCAGTAGTATGGTCAGGGACACTGAAGCTTTCTTT. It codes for CASSMVRDTEAFF.

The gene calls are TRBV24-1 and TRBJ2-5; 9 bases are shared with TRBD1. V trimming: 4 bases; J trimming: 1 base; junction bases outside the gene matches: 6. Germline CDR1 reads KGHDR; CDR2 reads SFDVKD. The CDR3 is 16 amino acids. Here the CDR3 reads CATSEGTGGPQETQYF. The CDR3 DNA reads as TGTGCCACCAGTGAAGGCACAGGGGGCCCCCAAGAGACCCAGTACTTC.

The CDR3 loop reads CASKGTGREKLFF. For the CDR3, the DNA is TGTGCCAGCAAGGGGACAGGAAGAGAAAAACTGTTTTTT. V gene TRBV2 combines with J gene TRBJ1-4; 8 bases align to TRBD1. With 7 bases clipped from V and 8 bases from J, the junction kept 6 bases outside the gene matches. CDR1 SNHLY and CDR2 FYNNEI come from the germline V gene. The CDR3 runs 13 residues.

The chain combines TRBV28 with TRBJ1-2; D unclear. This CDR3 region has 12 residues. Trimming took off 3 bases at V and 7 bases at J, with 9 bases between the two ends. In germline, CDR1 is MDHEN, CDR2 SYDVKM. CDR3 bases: TGTGCCAGCAGTTTCGGGTTGGGTGGCTACACCTTC. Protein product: CASSFGLGGYTF.

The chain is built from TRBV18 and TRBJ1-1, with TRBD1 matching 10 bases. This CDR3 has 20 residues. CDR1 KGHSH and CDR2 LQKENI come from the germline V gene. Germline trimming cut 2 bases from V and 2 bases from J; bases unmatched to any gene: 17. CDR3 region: CASSPSGPGQGMVFNTEAFF. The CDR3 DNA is TGTGCCAGCTCACCATCCGGACCGGGACAGGGGATGGTTTTTAACACTGAAGCTTTCTTT. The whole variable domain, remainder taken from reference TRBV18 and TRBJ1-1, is NAGVMQNPRHLVRRRGQEARLRCSPMKGHSHVYWYRQLPEEGLKFMVYLQKENIIDESGMPKERFSAEFPKEGPSILRIQQVVRGDSAAYFCASSPSGPGQGMVFNTEAFFGQGTRLTVV.

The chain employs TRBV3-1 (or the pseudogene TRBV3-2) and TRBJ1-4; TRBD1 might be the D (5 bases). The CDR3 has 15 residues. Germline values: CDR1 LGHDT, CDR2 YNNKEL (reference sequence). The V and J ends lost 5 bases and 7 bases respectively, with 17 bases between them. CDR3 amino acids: CASSSRGGFGEKLFF. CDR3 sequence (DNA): TGTGCCAGCAGCTCCCGGGGGGGGTTCGGTGAAAAACTGTTTTTT.

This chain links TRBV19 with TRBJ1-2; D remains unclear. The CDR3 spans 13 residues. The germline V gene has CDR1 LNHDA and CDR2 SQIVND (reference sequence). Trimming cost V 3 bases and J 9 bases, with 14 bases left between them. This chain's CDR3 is CASSIKGVFSYTF. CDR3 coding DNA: TGTGCCAGTAGTATCAAGGGAGTATTCAGCTACACCTTC.

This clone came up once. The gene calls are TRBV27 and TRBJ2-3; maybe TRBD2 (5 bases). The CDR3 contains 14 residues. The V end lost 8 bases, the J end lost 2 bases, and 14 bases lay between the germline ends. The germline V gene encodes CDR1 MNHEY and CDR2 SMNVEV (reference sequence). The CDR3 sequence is CASRLEAITDTQYF. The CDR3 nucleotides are TGTGCCAGCCGGCTGGAGGCGATCACAGATACGCAGTATTTT.

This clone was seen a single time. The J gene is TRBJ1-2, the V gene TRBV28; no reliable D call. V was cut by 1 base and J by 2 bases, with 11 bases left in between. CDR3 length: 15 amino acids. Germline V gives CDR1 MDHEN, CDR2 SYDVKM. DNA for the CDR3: TGTGCCAGCAGTTTATCACCAGTTTGGAACTATGGCTACACCTTC. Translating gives CASSLSPVWNYGYTF.

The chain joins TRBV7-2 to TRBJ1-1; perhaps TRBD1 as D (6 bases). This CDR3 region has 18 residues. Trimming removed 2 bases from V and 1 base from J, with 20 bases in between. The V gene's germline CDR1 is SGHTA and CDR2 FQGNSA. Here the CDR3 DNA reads TGTGCCAGCAGCTTATCGGCAACTTGGGGCAGGGGGAACACTGAAGCTTTCTTT. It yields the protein CASSLSATWGRGNTEAFF.

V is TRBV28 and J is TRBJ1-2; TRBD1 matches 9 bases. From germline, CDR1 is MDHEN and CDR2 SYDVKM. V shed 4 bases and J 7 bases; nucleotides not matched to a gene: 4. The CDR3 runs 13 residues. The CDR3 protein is CASSWTGEPGYTF. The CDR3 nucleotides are TGTGCCAGCAGTTGGACAGGGGAGCCTGGCTACACCTTC.

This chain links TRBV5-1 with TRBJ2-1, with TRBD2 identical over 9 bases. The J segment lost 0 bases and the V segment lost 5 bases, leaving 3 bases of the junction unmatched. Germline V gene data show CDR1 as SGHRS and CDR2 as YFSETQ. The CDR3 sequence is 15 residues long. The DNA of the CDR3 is TGCGCCAGCAGAGCGGGGGGCAGCTCCTACAATGAGCAGTTCTTC. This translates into CASRAGGSSYNEQFF.

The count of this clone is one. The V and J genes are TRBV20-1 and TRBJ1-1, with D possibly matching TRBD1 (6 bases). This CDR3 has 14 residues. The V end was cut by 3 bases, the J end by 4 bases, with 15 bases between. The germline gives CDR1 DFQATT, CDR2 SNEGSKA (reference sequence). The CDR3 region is CSASSAQGPTEAFF. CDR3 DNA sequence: TGCAGTGCTAGTTCCGCACAGGGCCCCACTGAAGCTTTCTTT.

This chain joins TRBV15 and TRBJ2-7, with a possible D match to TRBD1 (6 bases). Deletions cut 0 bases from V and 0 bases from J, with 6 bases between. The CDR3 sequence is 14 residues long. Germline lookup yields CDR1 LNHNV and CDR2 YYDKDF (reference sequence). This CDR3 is CATSREQGSYEQYF. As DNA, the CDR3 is TGTGCCACCAGCAGAGAACAGGGCTCCTACGAGCAGTACTTC. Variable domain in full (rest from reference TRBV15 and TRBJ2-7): DAMVIQNPRYQVTQFGKPVTLSCSQTLNHNVMYWYQQKSSQAPKLLFHYYDKDFNNEADTPDNFQSRRPNTSFCFLDIRSPGLGDTAMYLCATSREQGSYEQYFGPGTRLTVT.

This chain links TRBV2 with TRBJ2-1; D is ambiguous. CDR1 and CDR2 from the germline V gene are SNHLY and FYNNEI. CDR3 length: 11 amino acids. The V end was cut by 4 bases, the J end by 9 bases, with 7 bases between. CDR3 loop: CASSGRGEQFF. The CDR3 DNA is TGTGCCAGCAGTGGAAGAGGTGAGCAGTTCTTC.

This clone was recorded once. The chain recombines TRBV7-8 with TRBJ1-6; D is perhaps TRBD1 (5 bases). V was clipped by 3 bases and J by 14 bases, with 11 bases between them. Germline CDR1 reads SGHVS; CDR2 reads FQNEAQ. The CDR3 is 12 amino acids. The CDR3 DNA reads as TGTGCCAGCAGCTTGGGGGGGGAATCCCTCCACTTT. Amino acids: CASSLGGESLHF.